The clone carrying this T cell receptor (beta chain) appeared many times. Its antigen remains unidentified. Sort purity for all populations was recorded as exceeding 98%. The sequenced template was cDNA made from the entire isolated RNA. Measured with immunoSEQ multiplex PCR; TCRdb has only the in-frame clones, and not every one. Seen here are about 170,000 clones, 7% to 9% observed once, and the top ten hold roughly 0.5%. These data come from a study of beta chain features in type 1 diabetes. Study-level findings and limits: The study found that naive, central memory and Treg TCRB repertoires appeared more similar in patients than in healthy donors. Significant though moderate, a shortening of TCRB CDR3s appeared in all four CD4+ subsets of Type 1 diabetes patients. For type 1 diabetes patients, VDJ junctions showed fewer insertions and more deletions. PCR might pick shorter templates more often, in the same way for patients and controls.

Trimming cost V 3 bases and J 3 bases, with 11 bases left between them. The CDR3 is made up of 14 amino acids. Germline assignment: CDR1 SNHLY and CDR2 FYNNEI. The sequence was collected from a man between 18 and 29 years old with type 1 diabetes. The sample consisted of central memory CD4+ T cells from blood. This chain links TRBV2 with TRBJ1-1; maybe TRBD1 (6 bases). In nucleotides, the CDR3 is TGTGCCAGCAGTGATTGGGGACATCACACTGAAGCTTTCTTT. Its protein product is CASSDWGHHTEAFF.